These T cell receptor beta chains were read from a single sample in a study of identical twins. TCRdb independently ran MiXCR on the 5' RACE reads; one entry per CDR3 protein. The sample consists of under 1 million distinct CDR3 sequences, approximately 13% of them appearing once. These sequences were also reported in another study, on yellow fever vaccine responses in identical twins.

Sequenced input: PBMCs. These receptors were taken from a woman under 30 in good health. Each CDR3 is given with its conserved first and last residue.

cdr3_length: 16; v_call: TRBV7-9; cdr3_aa: CASSHRDTNQGNEQFF
cdr3_length: 13; v_call: TRBV2; cdr3_aa: CASSRDSRNEQFF
cdr3_length: 15; v_call: TRBV12-3/TRBV12-4; cdr3_aa: CASRAQGLSGNTIYF
cdr3_length: 15; v_call: TRBV20-1; cdr3_aa: CSAKQASGITDTQYF
cdr3_length: 18; v_call: TRBV3-1; cdr3_aa: CASCQDRAKREPGGELFF
cdr3_length: 15; v_call: TRBV5-4; cdr3_aa: CASSLRLAGKETQYF
cdr3_length: 13; v_call: TRBV3-1; cdr3_aa: CASSQVRQHGYTF
cdr3_length: 15; v_call: TRBV12-3/TRBV12-4; cdr3_aa: CASSSQGGSFYGYTF
cdr3_length: 15; v_call: TRBV20-1; cdr3_aa: CSAAREYANTGELFF
cdr3_length: 16; v_call: TRBV7-8; cdr3_aa: CASSLSSRGPTDTQYF
cdr3_length: 15; v_call: TRBV15; cdr3_aa: CATSRDFGSKETQYF
cdr3_length: 14; v_call: TRBV12-3/TRBV12-4; cdr3_aa: CASSKRERSYEQYF
cdr3_length: 14; v_call: TRBV6-1; cdr3_aa: CASSEGSSKNIQYF
cdr3_length: 15; v_call: TRBV12-5; cdr3_aa: CASGLTLRESGELFF
cdr3_length: 12; v_call: TRBV7-9; cdr3_aa: CASSPEGNEQFF
cdr3_length: 14; v_call: TRBV20-1; cdr3_aa: CSARQTGITDTQYF
cdr3_length: 13; v_call: TRBV5-4; cdr3_aa: CASRKGALGEAFF
cdr3_length: 13; v_call: TRBV2; cdr3_aa: CASRTDFNSPLHF
cdr3_length: 20; v_call: TRBV11-1; cdr3_aa: CASSSDLRGLAGTVSYEQYF
cdr3_length: 14; v_call: TRBV11-2; cdr3_aa: CASSQEREHYEQYF
cdr3_length: 16; v_call: TRBV4-1; cdr3_aa: CASSHLLRGGKNTQYF
cdr3_length: 14; v_call: TRBV4-1; cdr3_aa: CASSLGETGYEQYF
cdr3_length: 14; v_call: TRBV20-1; cdr3_aa: CSATHRVNNQPQHF
cdr3_length: 18; v_call: TRBV6-2/TRBV6-3; cdr3_aa: CASSYSRTGQPNTGELFF
cdr3_length: 14; v_call: TRBV5-1; cdr3_aa: CASSLTDGNTEAFF
cdr3_length: 14; v_call: TRBV4-1; cdr3_aa: CASSSDRSYNEQFF
cdr3_length: 14; v_call: TRBV12-3/TRBV12-4; cdr3_aa: CASSLPGMNTEAFF
cdr3_length: 15; v_call: TRBV5-1; cdr3_aa: CASSLSGSDNSPLHF
cdr3_length: 15; v_call: TRBV27; cdr3_aa: CASSRSWGGGTEAFF
cdr3_length: 17; v_call: TRBV5-1; cdr3_aa: CASSFRRASANTGELFF
cdr3_length: 15; v_call: TRBV7-6; cdr3_aa: CASSPYSGGSVTQYF
cdr3_length: 13; v_call: TRBV2; cdr3_aa: CATDRRSQGEQFF
cdr3_length: 15; v_call: TRBV5-1; cdr3_aa: CASSLGQTAKNIQYF
cdr3_length: 14; v_call: TRBV5-1; cdr3_aa: CASSESGSRYEQYF
cdr3_length: 17; v_call: TRBV27; cdr3_aa: CASSPPTLAGVYNEQFF
cdr3_length: 14; v_call: TRBV29-1; cdr3_aa: CSVVQGAIGNEQFF
cdr3_length: 11; v_call: TRBV3-1; cdr3_aa: CASRHRGTQYF
cdr3_length: 14; v_call: TRBV5-1; cdr3_aa: CASSFSLSTDTQYF
cdr3_length: 14; v_call: TRBV12-5; cdr3_aa: CASGLSSGTDTQYF
cdr3_length: 12; v_call: TRBV20-1; cdr3_aa: CSARDRGEKLFF
cdr3_length: 15; v_call: TRBV5-1; cdr3_aa: CASKVAGSSYNEQFF
cdr3_length: 16; v_call: TRBV7-8; cdr3_aa: CASSVLTRGADAEQYF
cdr3_length: 14; v_call: TRBV12-3/TRBV12-4; cdr3_aa: CASTWLAGGSEQFF
cdr3_length: 16; v_call: TRBV5-6; cdr3_aa: CASSFGGTRATGELFF
cdr3_length: 17; v_call: TRBV10-3; cdr3_aa: CAIRSMGGGYMNTEAFF
cdr3_length: 16; v_call: TRBV12-3/TRBV12-4; cdr3_aa: CASGLTGLPSYNEQFF
cdr3_length: 17; v_call: TRBV29-1; cdr3_aa: CSVRRGTTSGLKETQYF
cdr3_length: 13; v_call: TRBV24-1; cdr3_aa: CATSETRNNEQFF
cdr3_length: 15; v_call: TRBV20-1; cdr3_aa: CSASGLAGEVGELFF
cdr3_length: 19; v_call: TRBV6-1; cdr3_aa: CASSELIPRFHSGANVLTF
cdr3_length: 13; v_call: TRBV9; cdr3_aa: CASSPRTGKGYTF
cdr3_length: 12; v_call: TRBV5-1; cdr3_aa: CASSSGSLEQFF
cdr3_length: 13; v_call: TRBV27; cdr3_aa: CASSVQGAYGYTF
cdr3_length: 12; v_call: TRBV24-1; cdr3_aa: CATAGSEETQYF
cdr3_length: 15; v_call: TRBV2; cdr3_aa: CASSEFGLPNEKLFF